One and the same sample provided the 11 T cell receptor beta chains below, sequenced in a study of blood T cell repertoires in COVID-19. The data were produced by immunoSEQ multiplex PCR, yet TCRdb's version contains in-frame clones alone and is incomplete. Of 330,000 or so clones detected, about 88% appear once; the ten largest clones hold approximately 3.1%. Sequencing was performed on PBMCs or T cells enriched from blood (not recorded which). Receptors were obtained from a woman aged 30 to 39 who had recovered from COVID-19.

There are a few counts of this clone. This rearrangement joins TRBV5-1 to TRBJ2-1; D is unresolved. The CDR3 is 12 residues long. With 2 bases removed from V and 5 bases from J, the gap between germline ends came to 5 bases. Germline-derived CDR1 and CDR2 are SGHRS and YFSETQ. DNA for the CDR3: TGCGCCAGCAGCTTCGGTGACAATGAGCAGTTCTTC. Its translation: CASSFGDNEQFF.

The chain joins TRBV7-2 to TRBJ2-3; 10 bases fit TRBD1. The germline V gene has CDR1 SGHTA and CDR2 FQGNSA. CDR3 length: 13 amino acids. V was pared by 3 bases and J by 6 bases, with 0 bases of the junction left unmatched. The CDR3 DNA follows: TGTGCCAGCAGCTTGGGACAGGGGGATACGCAGTATTTT. Protein product: CASSLGQGDTQYF.

V is TRBV7-6 and J is TRBJ2-7; TRBD1 matches at 8 bases. V gave up 6 bases and J gave up 3 bases; unmatched junction bases: 7. The CDR3 spans 14 residues. CDR1 SGHVS and CDR2 FNYEAQ come from the germline V gene. Written as DNA, the CDR3 is TGTGCCAGCAGTAACAGGGGGATAGGCTACGAGCAGTACTTC. This gives the protein CASSNRGIGYEQYF.

The chain couples TRBV11-2 to TRBJ1-5; D may be TRBD1 (5 bases). The V gene lost 5 bases and the J gene lost 6 bases, with 14 bases spanning the gap. In germline, CDR1 is SGHAT, CDR2 FQNNGV. This CDR3 is built from 14 residues. The CDR3: CASSPGLGGQPQHF. The CDR3 DNA reads TGTGCCAGCAGCCCGGGGCTCGGGGGTCAGCCCCAGCATTTT.

This clone was recorded only once. The chain couples TRBV3-1 (or the pseudogene TRBV3-2) to TRBJ1-4, with 8 bases identical to TRBD1. The V and J ends lost 3 bases and 4 bases, in that order; junction bases with no gene match: 4. Germline CDR1 and CDR2: LGHDT and YNNKEL (reference sequence). The CDR3 has 15 residues. CDR3: CASSHWTGRNEKLFF. The CDR3 region has the DNA TGTGCCAGCAGCCACTGGACAGGGCGTAATGAAAAACTGTTTTTT.

The chain joins TRBV6-1 to TRBJ2-1, with D perhaps matching TRBD2 (6 bases). Per the germline V gene, CDR1 is MNHNS and CDR2 is SASEGT. This CDR3 is 14 amino acids long. The V end lost 2 bases, the J end lost 8 bases, and 13 bases lay between the germline ends. The CDR3 sequence is CASSERGREDEQFF. Written as DNA, the CDR3 is TGTGCCAGCAGTGAACGGGGCAGGGAGGATGAGCAGTTCTTC.

The V call is TRBV15, the J call TRBJ1-4, with a weak D call TRBD1 (5 bases). V lost 4 bases to trimming and J lost 4 bases, with 10 bases between them. CDR3 length: 14 amino acids. Germline V gives CDR1 LNHNV, CDR2 YYDKDF (reference sequence). The CDR3 nucleotides are TGTGCCACCAGCACACAGGCCATTAATGAAAAACTGTTTTTT. Amino acid sequence: CATSTQAINEKLFF.

The chain combines TRBV14 with TRBJ1-3; D uncertain. CDR1 and CDR2 (germline): SGHDN, FVKESK. The germline V and J ends were trimmed by 1 base and 0 bases, with 25 bases remaining between them. This CDR3 spans 21 amino acids. The CDR3 nucleotides read TGTGCCAGCAGCCAAGGAATCGGACGGGGAAGGAGGTTGGACTCTGGAAACACCATATATTTT. This codes for CASSQGIGRGRRLDSGNTIYF.

The chain has TRBV7-9 and TRBJ2-1; the match to TRBD2 covers 11 bases. Germline trimming cut 2 bases from V and 6 bases from J; bases unmatched to any gene: 0. The CDR3 runs 14 residues. The germline V gene encodes CDR1 SEHNR and CDR2 FQNEAQ (reference sequence). The CDR3 region is CASSLTSGSNEQFF. The CDR3 bases are TGTGCCAGCAGCTTAACTAGCGGGAGCAATGAGCAGTTCTTC.

The chain links TRBV14 to TRBJ1-3; D is unclear. Germline CDR1 SGHDN, CDR2 FVKESK. CDR3 length: 14 residues. The ends were cut back, 2 bases at V and 2 bases at J, with 7 bases in the middle. The DNA of the CDR3 is TGTGCCAGCAGCCAAACATTAACTGGAAACACCATATATTTT. Encoded protein: CASSQTLTGNTIYF. Supplemented by reference TRBV14 and TRBJ1-3, the full variable domain reads EAGVTQFPSHSVIEKGQTVTLRCDPISGHDNLYWYRRVMGKEIKFLLHFVKESKQDESGMPNNRFLAERTGGTYSTLKVQPAELEDSGVYFCASSQTLTGNTIYFGEGSWLTVV.

The gene calls are TRBV28 and TRBJ1-2; 7 bases line up with TRBD1. Germline CDR1 MDHEN, CDR2 SYDVKM. The ends lost 5 bases at V and 1 base at J; junction bases unmatched: 13. The CDR3 is 17 residues long. The DNA of the CDR3 is TGTGCCAGCAGTCCAGGGACAGACACCTCGTTTAACTATGGCTACACCTTC. Encoded protein: CASSPGTDTSFNYGYTF.